The 31 T cell receptor beta chains below were found in one sample sequenced in a study of T cell responses to AZD1222 COVID-19 vaccine. Clones were sequenced by immunoSEQ multiplex PCR, and TCRdb holds only the in-frame ones, with some missing. The data hold 90,000 or so clones, with around 90% observed a single time. Source: peripheral blood, taken on day 0 of AZD1222 vaccination. The source of these receptors is an adult in good health.

V is TRBV6-4 and J is TRBJ1-1; TRBD1 might be the D (5 bases). CDR1 and CDR2 (germline): MRHNA, SNTAGT. The V end lost 5 bases, the J end lost 4 bases, and 11 bases lay between the germline ends. This CDR3 is 13 amino acids long. The DNA of the CDR3 is TGTGCCAGCAGTCAAGGGGTGGGCACTGAAGCTTTCTTT. Translation: CASSQGVGTEAFF.

The V call is TRBV5-1, the J call TRBJ1-6; D may be TRBD1 (6 bases). Germline-derived CDR1 and CDR2 are SGHRS and YFSETQ. The ends were cut back, 4 bases at V and 7 bases at J, with 12 bases in the middle. There are 14 residues in the CDR3. This CDR3 is CASSAGDVNSPLHF. CDR3 in DNA: TGCGCCAGCAGCGCAGGGGATGTAAATTCACCCCTCCACTTT. The variable domain in full, with the rest retrieved from reference TRBV5-1 and TRBJ1-6, is KAGVTQTPRYLIKTRGQQVTLSCSPISGHRSVSWYQQTPGQGLQFLFEYFSETQRNKGNFPGRFSGRQFSNSRSEMNVSTLELGDSALYLCASSAGDVNSPLHFGNGTRLTVT.

The V gene is TRBV7-8, the J gene TRBJ2-7, with D perhaps matching TRBD2 (5 bases). The CDR3 consists of 14 residues. Germline V gene sequence: CDR1 SGHVS, CDR2 FQNEAQ. Trimming cost V 0 bases and J 4 bases, with 10 bases left between them. The CDR3 loop is CASSLARTYYEQYF. The CDR3 nucleotides are TGTGCCAGCAGCTTAGCGCGGACTTATTACGAGCAGTACTTC.

The chain joins TRBV3-1 (or the pseudogene TRBV3-2) to TRBJ2-3; 8 bases are a match to TRBD2. The CDR3 consists of 14 residues. Germline CDR1 is LGHDT and CDR2 is YNNKEL (reference sequence). The V gene end was trimmed by 6 bases and the J gene end by 2 bases; junction bases not matched to a gene: 4. The CDR3 spells CASSTSGYTDTQYF. CDR3 bases: TGTGCCAGCAGTACTAGCGGTTACACAGATACGCAGTATTTT.

The genes are TRBV24-1 and TRBJ2-3, with D possibly called TRBD1 or TRBD2 (5 bases each). Per the germline V gene, CDR1 is KGHDR and CDR2 is SFDVKD. Deletions cut 1 base from V and 0 bases from J, with 19 bases between. The CDR3 consists of 19 residues. The CDR3 loop reads CATSDFGPESGPSTDTQYF. CDR3 DNA sequence: TGTGCCACCAGTGATTTCGGCCCCGAGTCGGGGCCTAGCACAGATACGCAGTATTTT.

This clone was detected only a few times. The gene calls are TRBV29-1 and TRBJ1-5; D is unresolved. The CDR3 spans 12 residues. Germline loops: CDR1 SQVTM, CDR2 ANQGSEA. Trimming took off 4 bases at V and 3 bases at J, with 7 bases between the two ends. The CDR3: CSVGTNNQPQHF. The CDR3 coding sequence is TGCAGCGTTGGAACAAACAATCAGCCCCAGCATTTT.

This chain connects TRBV19 to TRBJ2-7; 8 bases align to TRBD1. The V gene's germline CDR1 is LNHDA and CDR2 SQIVND (reference sequence). The CDR3 spans 11 residues. V lost 8 bases to trimming and J lost 3 bases; unmatched junction nucleotides: 0. CDR3 sequence (DNA): TGTGCCAGTGGACAGGGCTACGAGCAGTACTTC. Translation gives CASGQGYEQYF.

This chain uses TRBV6-1 with TRBJ1-2, with D hard to call. Germline assignment: CDR1 MNHNS and CDR2 SASEGT. Trimming pared 2 bases from V and 4 bases from J, leaving 14 bases between. The CDR3 sequence is 15 residues long. This CDR3 is CASSELGTISYGYTF. In DNA form, the CDR3 reads TGTGCCAGCAGTGAACTTGGTACTATCAGCTATGGCTACACCTTC.

The chain links TRBV7-9 to TRBJ1-5; D remains ambiguous. This CDR3 has 14 amino acids. Trimming removed 5 bases from V and 1 base from J, with 9 bases in between. CDR1 and CDR2 (germline): SEHNR, FQNEAQ (reference sequence). CDR3 in amino acids: CASSRGGSNQPQHF. The CDR3 DNA reads as TGTGCCAGCAGCCGGGGAGGGAGCAATCAGCCCCAGCATTTT.

This chain connects TRBV5-1 to TRBJ2-7, with 11 positions matching TRBD2. This CDR3 has 16 amino acids. Germline V gene lookup returns CDR1 SGHRS and CDR2 YFSETQ. The ends lost 2 bases at V and 2 bases at J; junction bases unmatched: 6. The DNA of the CDR3 is TGCGCCAGCAGCTTCATAGCGGGAGGGCCGGCCTACGAGCAGTACTTC. This codes for CASSFIAGGPAYEQYF. Using reference TRBV5-1 and TRBJ2-7 for the parts outside the CDR3, the full variable domain is KAGVTQTPRYLIKTRGQQVTLSCSPISGHRSVSWYQQTPGQGLQFLFEYFSETQRNKGNFPGRFSGRQFSNSRSEMNVSTLELGDSALYLCASSFIAGGPAYEQYFGPGTRLTVT.

CDR3 sequence: CASSHGTESYGYTF. DNA for the CDR3: TGCGCCAGCAGCCACGGGACAGAATCCTATGGCTACACCTTC. The rearrangement joins TRBV5-1 to TRBJ1-2, with 7 nucleotides matching TRBD1. Germline lookup yields CDR1 SGHRS and CDR2 YFSETQ. This CDR3 has 14 residues. J gave up 4 bases and V 4 bases, and 7 bases lay outside the gene matches.

The J gene is TRBJ2-7, the V gene TRBV3-1 (or the pseudogene TRBV3-2), with TRBD2 matching over 8 bases. Germline CDR1 reads LGHDT; CDR2 reads YNNKEL (reference sequence). V lost 2 bases to trimming and J lost 4 bases; unmatched junction nucleotides: 7. The CDR3 has 15 residues. The CDR3 nucleotides are TGTGCCAGCAGCCAATTCGCTAGCGGGTTTTACGAGCAGTACTTC. It is translated as CASSQFASGFYEQYF.

The chain has TRBV12-3 or TRBV12-4 and TRBJ2-7; D may match TRBD1 or TRBD2 (6 bases each). The CDR3 runs 12 residues. V was trimmed by 5 bases and J by 5 bases, leaving 10 bases between them. The CDR3 DNA sequence: TGTGCCAGCAGTATGGGGGGCGACGAGCAGTACTTC. Its translation is CASSMGGDEQYF.

The chain is built from TRBV4-3 and TRBJ1-2, with TRBD1 matching 8 bases. CDR1 and CDR2 from the germline V gene are LGHNA and YSLEER. The V gene end was trimmed by 2 bases and the J gene end by 6 bases; junction bases not matched to a gene: 14. The CDR3 length is 17 residues. The CDR3 sequence: CASSQRVTGEPPNGYTF. DNA for the CDR3: TGCGCCAGCAGCCAAAGAGTGACAGGGGAACCCCCAAATGGCTACACCTTC.

V and J are TRBV3-1 (or the pseudogene TRBV3-2) and TRBJ1-2; 12 nucleotides match TRBD1. Germline-derived CDR1 and CDR2 are LGHDT and YNNKEL (reference sequence). Trimming at V came to 3 bases and at J to 6 bases, leaving 11 bases not matched to a gene. This CDR3 is 17 amino acids long. The CDR3, as DNA: TGTGCCAGCAGCCATTCTTCCCGGGGGACAGGGGGCCATGGCTACACCTTC. It translates to CASSHSSRGTGGHGYTF.

The chain has TRBV3-1 (or the pseudogene TRBV3-2) and TRBJ1-2; 7 bases are a match to TRBD1. J was trimmed by 3 bases and V by 4 bases; bases with no gene match: 14. CDR3 length equals 17 residues. Germline CDR1 reads LGHDT; CDR2 reads YNNKEL (reference sequence). The CDR3 sequence: CASSPPTGSEEDYGYTF. DNA of the CDR3: TGTGCCAGCAGCCCTCCGACAGGGAGCGAAGAGGACTATGGCTACACCTTC.

This clone was detected only once. The chain is built from TRBV7-6 and TRBJ2-1; 7 bases line up with TRBD2. V was pared by 3 bases and J by 10 bases, with 0 bases of the junction left unmatched. Germline V gene data show CDR1 as SGHVS and CDR2 as FNYEAQ. This CDR3 is built from 11 residues. CDR3 DNA: TGTGCCAGCAGCTTTAGCGGGGAGCAGTTCTTC. Translated: CASSFSGEQFF. Using reference TRBV7-6 and TRBJ2-1 for the parts outside the CDR3, the full variable domain is GAGVSQSPRYKVTKRGQDVALRCDPISGHVSLYWYRQALGQGPEFLTYFNYEAQQDKSGLPNDRFSAERPEGSISTLTIQRTEQRDSAMYRCASSFSGEQFFGPGTRLTVL.

The genes are TRBV18 and TRBJ1-6; tentative D call: TRBD1 (6 bases). Trimming removed 5 bases from V and 8 bases from J, with 16 bases in between. Germline CDR1 reads KGHSH; CDR2 reads LQKENI. The CDR3 is made up of 15 amino acids. CDR3: CASSNRAGLHSPLHF. The CDR3 DNA reads as TGTGCCAGCTCAAACAGGGCCGGACTGCATTCACCCCTCCACTTT.

The chain joins TRBV5-1 to TRBJ2-7; D tentatively reads TRBD1 or TRBD2 (5 bases each). Germline V gene sequence: CDR1 SGHRS, CDR2 YFSETQ. V was pared by 0 bases and J by 2 bases, with 12 bases between. The CDR3 runs 15 residues. The CDR3 nucleotides are TGCGCCAGCAGCTTGGTTCCGGGACCTACCTACGAGCAGTACTTC. Encoded protein: CASSLVPGPTYEQYF.

The chain combines TRBV7-9 with TRBJ1-4; D gene unclear. CDR3 length equals 13 residues. CDR1 and CDR2 from the germline V gene are SEHNR and FQNEAQ (reference sequence). V lost 5 bases and J 8 bases, leaving 12 bases between the germline ends. The CDR3 is CASSLSPGEKLFF. DNA for the CDR3: TGTGCCAGCAGCCTTTCCCCCGGAGAAAAACTGTTTTTT.

The genes are TRBV19 and TRBJ2-2; 8 positions agree with TRBD2. This CDR3 is 16 amino acids long. The ends lost 7 bases at V and 1 base at J; junction bases unmatched: 8. Germline values: CDR1 LNHDA, CDR2 SQIVND (reference sequence). This chain's CDR3 is CASTPGLAGNTGELFF. CDR3 nucleotides: TGTGCCAGTACCCCCGGCCTAGCGGGGAACACCGGGGAGCTGTTTTTT.

CDR3 residues: CASSIQAGFPYNEQFF. The DNA of the CDR3 is TGTGCCAGTAGTATCCAAGCGGGATTCCCCTACAATGAGCAGTTCTTC. The J gene is TRBJ2-1, the V gene TRBV19, with 7 bases that match TRBD2. The CDR3 sequence is 16 residues long. Germline V lookup: CDR1 LNHDA, CDR2 SQIVND (reference sequence). Trimming cost V 3 bases and J 2 bases; bases outside gene matches: 7.

V usage is TRBV7-9 and J usage is TRBJ1-2, with D unclear. The CDR3 covers 14 residues. CDR1 and CDR2 from the germline V gene are SEHNR and FQNEAQ (reference sequence). Trimming removed 2 bases at V and 7 bases at J, with 14 bases between. CDR3 nucleotides: TGTGCCAGCAGCTTAAAATCCTTCGAGGGTGGCTACACCTTC. Translating gives CASSLKSFEGGYTF.

The chain carries TRBV3-1 (or the pseudogene TRBV3-2) and TRBJ2-7; TRBD2 matches at 11 bases. This CDR3 is built from 17 residues. The V and J ends lost 1 base and 2 bases, in that order; junction bases with no gene match: 7. Germline CDR1 LGHDT, CDR2 YNNKEL (reference sequence). The CDR3 is CASSQATLAGGTYEQYF. The DNA of the CDR3 is TGTGCCAGCAGCCAAGCTACTCTAGCGGGGGGCACCTACGAGCAGTACTTC.

J is TRBJ1-1 and V is TRBV6-5, with D unresolved. The CDR3 length is 14 residues. The V gene lost 2 bases and the J gene lost 5 bases, with 12 bases spanning the gap. In germline, CDR1 is MNHEY, CDR2 SVGAGI. This chain's CDR3 is CASSYPPVGTEAFF. CDR3 sequence (DNA): TGTGCCAGCAGTTACCCTCCTGTCGGGACTGAAGCTTTCTTT.

This clone was detected only a few times. The CDR3 DNA reads as TGTGCCACCGGGGGCGAACTTAATCAGCCCCAGCATTTT. Protein product: CATGGELNQPQHF. The chain combines TRBV6-5 with TRBJ1-5; the D gene is possibly TRBD1 (6 bases). V gave up 10 bases and J gave up 4 bases, with 14 bases separating them. The CDR3 length is 13 residues. Germline lookup yields CDR1 MNHEY and CDR2 SVGAGI.

The rearrangement uses TRBV7-8 and TRBJ1-1; TRBD1 matches 7 bases. The CDR3 extends over 14 amino acids. Trimming at V came to 5 bases and at J to 3 bases, leaving 6 bases not matched to a gene. Germline assignment: CDR1 SGHVS and CDR2 FQNEAQ. Here the CDR3 reads CASSAGTGDTEAFF. The CDR3, as DNA: TGTGCCAGCAGCGCCGGCACAGGGGACACTGAAGCTTTCTTT.

This clone was counted a few times. The J gene is TRBJ2-4, the V gene TRBV3-1 (or the pseudogene TRBV3-2); possibly TRBD2 for D (6 bases). Between the trimmed V and J ends, which lost 0 bases and 0 bases, there was a span of 9 bases. The CDR3 length is 16 residues. Per germline, CDR1 LGHDT and CDR2 YNNKEL (reference sequence). In DNA, the CDR3 is TGTGCCAGCAGCCAAGACTTGGAGGGAGCCAAAAACATTCAGTACTTC. Protein: CASSQDLEGAKNIQYF.

The chain couples TRBV14 to TRBJ1-5; D gene unclear. The V and J ends lost 4 bases and 4 bases respectively, with 5 bases between them. The germline V gene encodes CDR1 SGHDN and CDR2 FVKESK. This CDR3 is 12 amino acids long. DNA of the CDR3: TGTGCCAGCAGCCTCCCTAATCAGCCCCAGCATTTT. Translated: CASSLPNQPQHF.

The chain carries TRBV3-1 (or the pseudogene TRBV3-2) and TRBJ1-2, with a tentative D call TRBD1 (5 bases). The CDR3 covers 15 residues. V lost 3 bases and J lost 1, with 12 bases in between. The germline V gene has CDR1 LGHDT and CDR2 YNNKEL (reference sequence). For the CDR3, the DNA is TGTGCCAGCAGCCACCGGGACCGAAATAACTATGGCTACACCTTC. This encodes CASSHRDRNNYGYTF.

CDR3 coding DNA: TGTGCCAGCAGCTTCGGACAGGGAGGAGGTGAAAAACTGTTTTTT. This encodes CASSFGQGGGEKLFF. The gene calls are TRBV11-2 and TRBJ1-4, with 8 nucleotides matching TRBD1. CDR1 is SGHAT and CDR2 is FQNNGV in the germline V gene. V trimming: 3 bases; J trimming: 7 bases; junction bases outside the gene matches: 7. This CDR3 has 15 residues. Full variable domain (rest looked up from reference TRBV11-2 and TRBJ1-4): EAGVAQSPRYKIIEKRQSVAFWCNPISGHATLYWYQQILGQGPKLLIQFQNNGVVDDSQLPKDRFSAERLKGVDSTLKIQPAKLEDSAVYLCASSFGQGGGEKLFFGSGTQLSVL.